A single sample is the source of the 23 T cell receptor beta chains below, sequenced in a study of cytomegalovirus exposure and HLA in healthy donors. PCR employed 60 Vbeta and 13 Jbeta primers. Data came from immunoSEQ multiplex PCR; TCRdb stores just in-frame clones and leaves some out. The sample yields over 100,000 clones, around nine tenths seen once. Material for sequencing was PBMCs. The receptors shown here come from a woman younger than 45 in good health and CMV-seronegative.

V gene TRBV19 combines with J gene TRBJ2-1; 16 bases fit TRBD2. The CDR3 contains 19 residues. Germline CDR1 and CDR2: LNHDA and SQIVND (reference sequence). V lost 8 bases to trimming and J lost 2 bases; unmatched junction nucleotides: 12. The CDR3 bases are TGTGCCAGTTCGTCCCGGGGACTAGCGGGAGGGCCCGCCTACAATGAGCAGTTCTTC. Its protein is CASSSRGLAGGPAYNEQFF.

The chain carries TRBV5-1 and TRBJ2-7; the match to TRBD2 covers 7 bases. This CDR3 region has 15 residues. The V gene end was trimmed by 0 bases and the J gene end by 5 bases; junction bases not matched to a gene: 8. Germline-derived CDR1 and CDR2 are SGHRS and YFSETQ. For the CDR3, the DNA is TGCGCCAGCAGCTTGGAGGAACTAACTAGCGACGAGCAGTACTTC. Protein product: CASSLEELTSDEQYF.

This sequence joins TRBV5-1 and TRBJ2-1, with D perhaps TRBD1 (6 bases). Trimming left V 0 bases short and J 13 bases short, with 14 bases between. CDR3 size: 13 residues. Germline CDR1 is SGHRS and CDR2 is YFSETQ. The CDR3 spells CASSLEGVTGQFF. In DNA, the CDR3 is TGCGCCAGCAGCTTGGAAGGCGTGACAGGACAGTTCTTC.

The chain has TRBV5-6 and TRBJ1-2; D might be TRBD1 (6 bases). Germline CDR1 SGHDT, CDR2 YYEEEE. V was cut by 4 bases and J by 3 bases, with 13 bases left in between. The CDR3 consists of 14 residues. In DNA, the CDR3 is TGTGCCAGCAGCCAGACAGGATGGGACTATGGCTACACCTTC. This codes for CASSQTGWDYGYTF.

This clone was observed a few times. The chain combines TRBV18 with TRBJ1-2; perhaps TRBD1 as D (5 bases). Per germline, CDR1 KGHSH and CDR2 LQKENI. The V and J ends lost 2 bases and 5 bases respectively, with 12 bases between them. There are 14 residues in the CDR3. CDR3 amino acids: CASSPEDGHYGYTF. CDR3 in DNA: TGTGCCAGCTCACCAGAGGACGGACATTATGGCTACACCTTC.

The DNA of the CDR3 is TGCAGCGTTTACAGGAAAATGAACACTGAAGCTTTCTTT. Protein: CSVYRKMNTEAFF. The chain joins TRBV29-1 to TRBJ1-1; D is possibly TRBD1 (5 bases). CDR1 SQVTM and CDR2 ANQGSEA come from the germline V gene. There are 13 residues in the CDR3. The ends were cut back, 5 bases at V and 0 bases at J, with 10 bases in the middle. Drawing the rest from reference TRBV29-1 and TRBJ1-1, the complete variable domain is SAVISQKPSRDICQRGTSLTIQCQVDSQVTMMFWYRQQPGQSLTLIATANQGSEATYESGFVIDKFPISRPNLTFSTLTVSNMSPEDSSIYLCSVYRKMNTEAFFGQGTRLTVV.

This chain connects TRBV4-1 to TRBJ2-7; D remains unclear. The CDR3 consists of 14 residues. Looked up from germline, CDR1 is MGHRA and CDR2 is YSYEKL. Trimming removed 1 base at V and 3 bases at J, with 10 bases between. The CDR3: CASSQVSRGYEQYF. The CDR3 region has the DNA TGCGCCAGCAGCCAAGTTTCACGAGGCTACGAGCAGTACTTC.

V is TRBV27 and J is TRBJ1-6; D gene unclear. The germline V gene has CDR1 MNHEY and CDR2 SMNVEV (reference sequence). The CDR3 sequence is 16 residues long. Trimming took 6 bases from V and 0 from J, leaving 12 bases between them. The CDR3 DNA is TGTGCCAGCAGCTTAGGCAGGTTCTCCTATAATTCACCCCTCCACTTT. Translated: CASSLGRFSYNSPLHF.

The DNA for the CDR3 is TGTGCCAGCAGCCAAGCCCCAGGACTAGCGGGAGCCGATACGCAGTATTTT. Amino acids: CASSQAPGLAGADTQYF. The chain uses TRBV4-2 and TRBJ2-3; 13 bases map to TRBD2. Germline V gene lookup returns CDR1 LGHNA and CDR2 YNFKEQ. V dropped 1 base and J dropped 6; count of bases not matched to a gene: 7. There are 17 residues in the CDR3.

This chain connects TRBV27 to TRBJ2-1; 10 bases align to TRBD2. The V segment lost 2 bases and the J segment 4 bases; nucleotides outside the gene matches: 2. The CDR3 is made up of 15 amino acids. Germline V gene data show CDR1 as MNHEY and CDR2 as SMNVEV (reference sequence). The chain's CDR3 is CASSLRAGGYNEQFF. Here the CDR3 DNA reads TGTGCCAGCAGTTTAAGAGCGGGGGGGTACAATGAGCAGTTCTTC.

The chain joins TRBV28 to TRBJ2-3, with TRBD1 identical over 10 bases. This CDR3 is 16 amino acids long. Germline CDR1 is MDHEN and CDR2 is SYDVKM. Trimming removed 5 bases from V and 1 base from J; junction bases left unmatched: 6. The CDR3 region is CASSTAGTGGTDTQYF. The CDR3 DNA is TGTGCCAGCAGTACTGCCGGGACAGGGGGCACAGATACGCAGTATTTT.

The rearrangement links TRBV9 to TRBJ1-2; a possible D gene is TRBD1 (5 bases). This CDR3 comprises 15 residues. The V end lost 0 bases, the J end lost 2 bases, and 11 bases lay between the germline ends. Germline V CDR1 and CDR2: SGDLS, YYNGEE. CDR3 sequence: CASSVGGRGNYGYTF. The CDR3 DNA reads TGTGCCAGCAGCGTAGGGGGTAGGGGAAACTATGGCTACACCTTC.

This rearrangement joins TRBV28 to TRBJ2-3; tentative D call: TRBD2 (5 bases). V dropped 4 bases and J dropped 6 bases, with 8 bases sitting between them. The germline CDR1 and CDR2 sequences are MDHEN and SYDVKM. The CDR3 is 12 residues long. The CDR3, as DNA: TGTGCCAGCAGTTCCACTAGTGATACGCAGTATTTT. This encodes CASSSTSDTQYF.

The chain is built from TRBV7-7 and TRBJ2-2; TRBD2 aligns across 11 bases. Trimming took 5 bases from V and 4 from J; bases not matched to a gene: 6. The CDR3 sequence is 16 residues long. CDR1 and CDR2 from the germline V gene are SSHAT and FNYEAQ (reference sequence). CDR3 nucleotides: TGTGCCAGCAGCACCCTAGCGGGGGGCCCCACCGGGGAGCTGTTTTTT. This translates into CASSTLAGGPTGELFF.

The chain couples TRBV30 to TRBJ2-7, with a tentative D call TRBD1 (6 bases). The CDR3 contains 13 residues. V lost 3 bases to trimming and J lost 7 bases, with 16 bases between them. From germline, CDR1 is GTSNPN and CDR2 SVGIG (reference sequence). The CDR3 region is CAWSVMDSGEQYF. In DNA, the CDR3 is TGTGCCTGGAGCGTGATGGACAGTGGAGAGCAGTACTTC.

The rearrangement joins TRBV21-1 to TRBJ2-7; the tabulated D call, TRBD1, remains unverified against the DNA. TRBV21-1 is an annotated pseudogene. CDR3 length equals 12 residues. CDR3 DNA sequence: TGTGCCAGCAGCAAATCAGGCTACGAGCAGTACTTC. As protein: CASSKSGYEQYF.

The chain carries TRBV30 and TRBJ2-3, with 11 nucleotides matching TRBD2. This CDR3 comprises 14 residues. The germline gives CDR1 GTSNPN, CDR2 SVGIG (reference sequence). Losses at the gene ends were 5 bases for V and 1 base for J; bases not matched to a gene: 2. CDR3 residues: CAWATSGGTDTQYF. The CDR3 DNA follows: TGTGCCTGGGCGACTAGCGGGGGCACAGATACGCAGTATTTT.

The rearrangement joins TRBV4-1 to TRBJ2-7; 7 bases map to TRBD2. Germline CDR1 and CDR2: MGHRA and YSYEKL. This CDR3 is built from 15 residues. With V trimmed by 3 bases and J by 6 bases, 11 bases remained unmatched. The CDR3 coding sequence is TGCGCCAGCAGCCACTCGGCGGGGGTGCTCCGCGAGCAGTACTTC. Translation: CASSHSAGVLREQYF.

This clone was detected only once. This CDR3 is CASSQDARGAFF. CDR3 bases: TGCGCCAGCAGCCAAGATGCTAGAGGAGCTTTCTTT. The J gene is TRBJ1-1, the V gene TRBV4-3; the D is unclear. The germline CDR1 and CDR2 sequences are LGHNA and YSLEER. V was clipped by 0 bases and J by 10 bases, with 9 bases between them. The CDR3 contains 12 residues.

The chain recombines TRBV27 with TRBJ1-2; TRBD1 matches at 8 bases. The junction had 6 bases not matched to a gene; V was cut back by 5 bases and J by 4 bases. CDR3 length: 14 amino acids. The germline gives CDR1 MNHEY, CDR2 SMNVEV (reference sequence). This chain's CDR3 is CASSAGQGGYGYTF. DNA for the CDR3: TGTGCCAGCAGTGCCGGACAGGGCGGCTATGGCTACACCTTC.

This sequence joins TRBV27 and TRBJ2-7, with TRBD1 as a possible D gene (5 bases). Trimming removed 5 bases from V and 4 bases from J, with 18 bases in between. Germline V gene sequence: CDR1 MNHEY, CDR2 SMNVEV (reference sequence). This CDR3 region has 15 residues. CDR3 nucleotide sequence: TGTGCCAGCAGTCTAGGGGATCCACAGGATTACGAGCAGTACTTC. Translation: CASSLGDPQDYEQYF.

For the CDR3, the DNA is TGTGCCACCCTCGATAAAGGACTAGCGTCCTACGAGCAGTACTTC. Translated, it gives CATLDKGLASYEQYF. The chain carries TRBV6-6 and TRBJ2-7; TRBD2 aligns across 9 bases. V was pared by 10 bases and J by 1 base, with 11 bases of the junction left unmatched. Germline loops: CDR1 MNHNY, CDR2 SVGAGI (reference sequence). The CDR3 extends over 15 amino acids.

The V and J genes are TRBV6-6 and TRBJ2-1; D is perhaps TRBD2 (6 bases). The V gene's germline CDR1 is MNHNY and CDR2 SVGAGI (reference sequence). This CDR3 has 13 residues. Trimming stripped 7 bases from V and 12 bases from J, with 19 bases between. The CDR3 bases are TGTGCCAGCAAAGCAGAGCGGGCCCCCTGGCAGTTCTTC. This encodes CASKAERAPWQFF.